This T cell receptor (beta chain) was captured in a study of blood T cell repertoires in COVID-19 (TCRdb year 2020). Broadly, across the study: The collaborator samples originated in the United States, Italy and Spain and spanned the acute and convalescent phases of COVID-19. A de-identified subject ID, COVID-19 status, age in years and sex were almost always included in the sample metadata. The repertoires were released in a freely available public database intended as a resource for research on the immune response to SARS-CoV-2. Where available, HLA class I and class II types were obtained from metadata supplied by the sample provider rather than from assay-based typing. Samples were obtained from the ongoing ImmuneRACE study (first 160 participants) and from roughly 1,300 subjects provided by 6 global collaborators. The prospective study material was composed of cDNA or gDNA derived from T cells, B-cell-depleted T cells, or PBMCs. Deeply sampled blood TCRbeta repertoires from subjects exposed to, actively infected with, or recovered from COVID-19 were included in the dataset. Overall study outcomes, separate from this receptor: Clinical and demographic metadata were provided uncurated, with the amount varying by source and participant.

TCRbeta CDR3 regions were amplified from genomic DNA by means of the immunoSEQ Assay, a bias-controlled multiplex PCR. Regarding the original processing steps: Nucleated cell counts per sample were estimated from amplification of reference gene primers within the assay. To quantify the absolute abundance of each unique TCRbeta CDR3 rearrangement, sequence reads were collapsed and filtered. For each sample, productive Simpson clonality was calculated as the square root of Simpson's diversity index across productive rearrangements. TCRdb holds this immuneACCESS table with in-frame rearrangements only. Some clones are missing; in checked studies, unresolved V genes explain under half, and the rest has no known cause. For V, J and clone size, that table is used; D and trimming come from the DNA. Present in this sample are 190,000 or so clones, more than 75% of which were seen just once. The ten most abundant clones make up 2.7% of the sample.

Of note for this clone: The antigen it recognizes is unknown. Nothing much larger sits one base from this clone, and base qualities are not available.

Collaborating institutions collected whole blood in K2EDTA tubes following their own protocols. For TCRbeta analysis, collaborator samples were shipped as frozen whole blood, as isolated PBMCs, or as DNA extracted from either sample type. The specimen sequenced was peripheral blood. This TCR was sampled from a man in his forties with active or convalescent COVID-19.

The nucleotides are TGTGCCAGCAGCGTAGCCCCCATGAACACTGAAGCTTTCTTT. Its protein is CASSVAPMNTEAFF. Here the chain combines TRBV9 and TRBJ1-1, with the D gene call left open. The CDR3 measures 14 amino acids from cysteine to phenylalanine. Just the 42-base CDR3 DNA is kept, in frame starting at base 1. The germline V gene provides CDR1 SGDLS and CDR2 YYNGEE. V was cut back by 0 bases and J by 0 bases, leaving a gap of 6 bases between them.